Below, 11 T cell receptor beta chains from the same sample are listed, as sequenced in a study of blood T cell repertoires in COVID-19. Libraries were prepared by immunoSEQ multiplex PCR; TCRdb keeps only in-frame clonotypes and omits some of them. The top ten clones hold 0.6% of a sample with 400,000 to 450,000 clones, roughly 91% of them seen once. Sample: PBMCs or T cells enriched from blood (not recorded which). These receptors all come from a man between 18 and 29 years old who had recovered from COVID-19.

The chain couples TRBV5-1 to TRBJ2-5, with 7 bases matching TRBD2. V shed 4 bases, J shed 3 bases, and the junction held 9 bases outside the gene matches. This CDR3 is 15 amino acids long. The germline V gene encodes CDR1 SGHRS and CDR2 YFSETQ. Here the CDR3 DNA reads TGCGCCAGCAGCAACAGAGCGGGACCGGAAGAGACCCAGTACTTC. The encoded protein is CASSNRAGPEETQYF.

V gene TRBV5-1 combines with J gene TRBJ1-2; unclear D gene. This CDR3 comprises 16 residues. V was clipped by 1 base and J by 4 bases, with 17 bases between them. Germline V gene sequence: CDR1 SGHRS, CDR2 YFSETQ. CDR3 region: CASSLLSPSSSYGYTF. CDR3 DNA: TGCGCCAGCAGCTTGTTGTCGCCCAGTTCCAGCTATGGCTACACCTTC.

The chain combines TRBV5-1 with TRBJ1-2; TRBD1 might be the D (6 bases). Germline lookup yields CDR1 SGHRS and CDR2 YFSETQ. This CDR3 is built from 15 residues. V lost 0 bases and J lost 5, with 14 bases in between. The CDR3 reads CASSLEGTTGYGYTF. Here the CDR3 DNA reads TGCGCCAGCAGCTTGGAGGGAACTACAGGGTATGGCTACACCTTC.

The chain links TRBV27 to TRBJ2-7; a possible D gene is TRBD2 (5 bases). This CDR3 contains 14 residues. Deletions cut 2 bases from V and 0 bases from J, with 8 bases between. Per the germline V gene, CDR1 is MNHEY and CDR2 is SMNVEV (reference sequence). The CDR3 region is CASSLGGSSYEQYF. In DNA form, the CDR3 reads TGTGCCAGCAGTTTAGGTGGGAGCTCCTACGAGCAGTACTTC.

Only one count was recorded for this clone. The chain uses TRBV27 and TRBJ1-1; TRBD1 might be the D (6 bases). V gave up 0 bases and J gave up 1 base, with 12 bases separating them. The length of the CDR3 is 16 residues. Germline loops: CDR1 MNHEY, CDR2 SMNVEV (reference sequence). The CDR3 DNA reads as TGTGCCAGCAGTTTATCTTACGGACAGCGGAACACTGAAGCTTTCTTT. It is translated as CASSLSYGQRNTEAFF.

CDR3 nucleotides: TGTGCCAGCAGCTCGCCTAGCGGGGGCCCTTCGGTGGCGCAGTATTTT. Translating gives CASSSPSGGPSVAQYF. The J gene is TRBJ2-3, the V gene TRBV13; 10 bases line up with TRBD2. The CDR3 contains 16 residues. CDR1 and CDR2 from the germline V gene are PRHDT and FYEKMQ (reference sequence). With 4 bases clipped from V and 10 bases from J, the junction kept 14 bases outside the gene matches.

The rearrangement joins TRBV12-5 to TRBJ2-1, with TRBD1 as a possible D gene (5 bases). This CDR3 is 16 amino acids long. V was trimmed by 5 bases and J by 8 bases, leaving 22 bases between them. Germline loops: CDR1 LGHNT, CDR2 FRNRAP. CDR3 nucleotides: TGTGCTAGTGGTGTCTATACAGGCCCTGGGATCCATGAGCAGTTCTTC. It specifies CASGVYTGPGIHEQFF.

The J gene is TRBJ2-3, the V gene TRBV5-1; D gene uncertain. V was cut by 1 base and J by 3 bases, with 12 bases left in between. This CDR3 comprises 15 residues. Germline values: CDR1 SGHRS, CDR2 YFSETQ. The CDR3 sequence: CASSLSGLVTDTQYF. The CDR3 bases are TGCGCCAGCAGCTTGTCCGGCCTAGTAACAGATACGCAGTATTTT.

This clone has only a few counts. CDR3 DNA sequence: TGCGCCAGCAGCTTGGGACAGGGTCCCGGGGAGCTGTTTTTT. It codes for CASSLGQGPGELFF. V and J are TRBV5-1 and TRBJ2-2; 7 bases agree with TRBD1. V was pared by 0 bases and J by 6 bases, with 2 bases of the junction left unmatched. The germline gives CDR1 SGHRS, CDR2 YFSETQ. This CDR3 spans 14 amino acids. Together with reference TRBV5-1 and TRBJ2-2, the CDR3 gives the full variable domain: KAGVTQTPRYLIKTRGQQVTLSCSPISGHRSVSWYQQTPGQGLQFLFEYFSETQRNKGNFPGRFSGRQFSNSRSEMNVSTLELGDSALYLCASSLGQGPGELFFGEGSRLTVL.

V and J are TRBV2 and TRBJ1-2, with a possible D match to TRBD1 (5 bases). The CDR3 covers 12 residues. V lost 3 bases and J 8 bases, leaving 10 bases between the germline ends. Germline CDR1 reads SNHLY; CDR2 reads FYNNEI. CDR3 residues: CASSEQGRGYTF. Here the CDR3 DNA reads TGTGCCAGCAGTGAGCAGGGAAGGGGCTACACCTTC. Using reference TRBV2 and TRBJ1-2 for the parts outside the CDR3, the full variable domain is EPEVTQTPSHQVTQMGQEVILRCVPISNHLYFYWYRQILGQKVEFLVSFYNNEISEKSEIFDDQFSVERPDGSNFTLKIRSTKLEDSAMYFCASSEQGRGYTFGSGTRLTVV.

The CDR3 spells CSDRDSSTYGYTF. The CDR3, as DNA: TGCAGCGATAGGGACTCCTCTACCTATGGCTACACCTTC. The chain combines TRBV29-1 with TRBJ1-2, with D perhaps matching TRBD1 (5 bases). V lost 7 bases, J lost 4 bases, and 16 bases lay in between. CDR1 and CDR2 (germline): SQVTM, ANQGSEA. This CDR3 is 13 amino acids long. The whole variable domain, filled in from reference TRBV29-1 and TRBJ1-2, reads SAVISQKPSRDICQRGTSLTIQCQVDSQVTMMFWYRQQPGQSLTLIATANQGSEATYESGFVIDKFPISRPNLTFSTLTVSNMSPEDSSIYLCSDRDSSTYGYTFGSGTRLTVV.